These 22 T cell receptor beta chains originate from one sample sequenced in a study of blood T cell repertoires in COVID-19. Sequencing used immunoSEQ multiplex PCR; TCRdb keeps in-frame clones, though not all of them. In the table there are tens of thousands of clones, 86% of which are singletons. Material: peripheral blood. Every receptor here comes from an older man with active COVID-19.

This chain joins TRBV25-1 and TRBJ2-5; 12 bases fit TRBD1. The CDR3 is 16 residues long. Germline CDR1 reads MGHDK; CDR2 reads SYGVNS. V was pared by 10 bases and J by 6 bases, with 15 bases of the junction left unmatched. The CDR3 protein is CATLGGGTGGVQTQYF. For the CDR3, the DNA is TGTGCCACCCTAGGTGGGGGGACAGGGGGCGTTCAGACCCAGTACTTC.

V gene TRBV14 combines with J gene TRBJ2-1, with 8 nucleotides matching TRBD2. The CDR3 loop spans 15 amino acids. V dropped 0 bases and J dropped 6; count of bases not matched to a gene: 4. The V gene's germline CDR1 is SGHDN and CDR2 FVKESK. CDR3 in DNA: TGTGCCAGCAGCCAAGATCCTAGCGGGTTCAATGAGCAGTTCTTC. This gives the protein CASSQDPSGFNEQFF.

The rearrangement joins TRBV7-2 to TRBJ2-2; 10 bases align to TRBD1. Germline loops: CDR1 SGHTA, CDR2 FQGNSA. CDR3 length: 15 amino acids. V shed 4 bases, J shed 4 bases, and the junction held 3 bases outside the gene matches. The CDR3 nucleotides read TGTGCCAGCAGCTCCCGGACAGGGGGCACCGGGGAGCTGTTTTTT. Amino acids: CASSSRTGGTGELFF.

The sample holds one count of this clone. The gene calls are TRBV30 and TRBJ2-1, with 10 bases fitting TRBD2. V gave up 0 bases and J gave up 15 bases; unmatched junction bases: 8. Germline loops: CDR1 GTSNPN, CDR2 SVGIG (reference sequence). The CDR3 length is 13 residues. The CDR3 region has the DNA TGTGCCTGGAGTGTACGGGATAGCGGGAGGAGGTTCTTC. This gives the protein CAWSVRDSGRRFF.

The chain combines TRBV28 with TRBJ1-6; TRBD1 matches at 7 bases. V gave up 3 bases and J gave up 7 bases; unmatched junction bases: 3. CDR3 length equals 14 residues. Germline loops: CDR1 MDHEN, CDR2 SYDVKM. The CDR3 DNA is TGTGCCAGCAGTTTTAGACAGGGCAATTCACCCCTCCACTTT. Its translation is CASSFRQGNSPLHF. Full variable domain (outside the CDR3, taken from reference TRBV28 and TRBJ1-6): DVKVTQSSRYLVKRTGEKVFLECVQDMDHENMFWYRQDPGLGLRLIYFSYDVKMKEKGDIPEGYSVSREKKERFSLILESASTNQTSMYLCASSFRQGNSPLHFGNGTRLTVT.

CDR3 coding DNA: TGTGCCAGCAGCGCTCGCCAGGGGCTCCGAGGCTACACCTTC. This codes for CASSARQGLRGYTF. V gene TRBV9 combines with J gene TRBJ1-2; D possibly corresponds to TRBD1 (6 bases). This CDR3 contains 14 residues. The V gene lost 3 bases and the J gene lost 8 bases, with 17 bases spanning the gap. Germline V gene lookup returns CDR1 SGDLS and CDR2 YYNGEE.

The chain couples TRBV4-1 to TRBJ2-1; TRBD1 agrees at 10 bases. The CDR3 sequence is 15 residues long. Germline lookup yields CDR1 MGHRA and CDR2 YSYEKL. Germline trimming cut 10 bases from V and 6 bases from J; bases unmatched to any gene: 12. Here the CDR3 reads CATGQGQGVSNEQFF. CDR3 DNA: TGCGCCACCGGACAAGGACAGGGGGTTTCCAATGAGCAGTTCTTC.

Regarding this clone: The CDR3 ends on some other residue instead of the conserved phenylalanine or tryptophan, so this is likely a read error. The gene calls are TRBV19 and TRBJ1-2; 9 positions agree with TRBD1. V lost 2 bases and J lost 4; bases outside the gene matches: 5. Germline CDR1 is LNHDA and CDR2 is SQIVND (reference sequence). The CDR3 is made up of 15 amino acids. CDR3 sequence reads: CASSITVQGAYGYTL. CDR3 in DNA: TGTGCCAGTAGTATAACGGTACAGGGGGCCTATGGCTACACCCTC.

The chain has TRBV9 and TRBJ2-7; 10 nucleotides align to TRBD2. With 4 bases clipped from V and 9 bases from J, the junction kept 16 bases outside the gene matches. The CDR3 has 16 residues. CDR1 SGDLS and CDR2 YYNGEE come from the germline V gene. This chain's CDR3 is CASSPLPQREGGGQYF. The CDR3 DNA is TGTGCCAGCAGCCCCCTCCCCCAGCGGGAGGGTGGGGGGCAGTACTTC.

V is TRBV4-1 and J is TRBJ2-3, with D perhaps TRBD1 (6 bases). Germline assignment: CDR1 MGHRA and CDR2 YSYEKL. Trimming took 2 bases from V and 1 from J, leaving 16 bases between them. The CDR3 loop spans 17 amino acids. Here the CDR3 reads CASSQTTQGSGTDTQYF. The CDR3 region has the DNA TGCGCCAGCAGCCAAACGACACAGGGTTCAGGCACAGATACGCAGTATTTT.

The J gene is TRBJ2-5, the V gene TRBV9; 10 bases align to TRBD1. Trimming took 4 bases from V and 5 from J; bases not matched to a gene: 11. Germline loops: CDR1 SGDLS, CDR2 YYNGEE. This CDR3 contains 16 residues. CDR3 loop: CASSSQPDRGLETQYF. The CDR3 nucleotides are TGTGCCAGCAGCTCTCAACCCGACAGGGGGCTTGAGACCCAGTACTTC.

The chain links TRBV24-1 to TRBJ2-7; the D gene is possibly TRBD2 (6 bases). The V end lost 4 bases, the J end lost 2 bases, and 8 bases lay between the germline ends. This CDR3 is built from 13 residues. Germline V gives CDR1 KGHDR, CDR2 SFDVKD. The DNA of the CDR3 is TGTGCCACCAGTGACGCTAGCGCCTACGAGCAGTACTTC. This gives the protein CATSDASAYEQYF.

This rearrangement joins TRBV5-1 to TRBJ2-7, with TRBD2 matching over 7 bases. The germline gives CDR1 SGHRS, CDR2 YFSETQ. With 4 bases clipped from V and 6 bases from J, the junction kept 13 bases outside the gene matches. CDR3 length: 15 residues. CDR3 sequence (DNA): TGCGCCAGCAGCCCAGGGACTCCGGGGGGTAGCGAGCAGTACTTC. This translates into CASSPGTPGGSEQYF.

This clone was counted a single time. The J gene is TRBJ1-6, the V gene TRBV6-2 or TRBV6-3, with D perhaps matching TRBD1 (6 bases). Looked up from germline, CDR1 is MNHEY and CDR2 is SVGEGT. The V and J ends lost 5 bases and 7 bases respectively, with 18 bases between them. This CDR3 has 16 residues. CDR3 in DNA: TGTGCCAGCAGTCGCACCGGACAGAACCTCAATTCACCCCTCCACTTT. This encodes CASSRTGQNLNSPLHF.

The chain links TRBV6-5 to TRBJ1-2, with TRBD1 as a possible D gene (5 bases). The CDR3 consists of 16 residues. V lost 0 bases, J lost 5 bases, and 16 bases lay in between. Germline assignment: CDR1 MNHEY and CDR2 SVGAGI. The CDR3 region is CASSYSPGAGTYGYTF. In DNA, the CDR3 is TGTGCCAGCAGTTACTCCCCCGGGGCAGGGACTTATGGCTACACCTTC.

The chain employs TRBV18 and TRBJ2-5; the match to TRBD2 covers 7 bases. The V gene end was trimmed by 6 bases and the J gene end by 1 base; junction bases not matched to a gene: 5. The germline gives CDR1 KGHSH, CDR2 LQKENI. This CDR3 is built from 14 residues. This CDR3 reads CASSQLASQETQYF. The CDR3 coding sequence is TGTGCCAGCTCCCAACTAGCGTCCCAAGAGACCCAGTACTTC.

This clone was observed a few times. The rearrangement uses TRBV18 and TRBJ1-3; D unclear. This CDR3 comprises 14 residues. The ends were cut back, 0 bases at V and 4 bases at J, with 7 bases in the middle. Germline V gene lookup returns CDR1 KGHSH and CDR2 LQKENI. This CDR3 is CASSPPSQGNTIYF. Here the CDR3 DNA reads TGTGCCAGCTCACCACCCTCACAGGGAAACACCATATATTTT.

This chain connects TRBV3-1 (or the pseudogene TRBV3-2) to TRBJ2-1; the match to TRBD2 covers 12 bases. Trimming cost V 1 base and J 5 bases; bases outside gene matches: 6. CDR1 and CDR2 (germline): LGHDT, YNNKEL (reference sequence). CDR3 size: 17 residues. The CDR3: CASSQGTSGNLDNEQFF. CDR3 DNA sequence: TGTGCCAGCAGCCAAGGGACTAGCGGGAATCTCGACAATGAGCAGTTCTTC.

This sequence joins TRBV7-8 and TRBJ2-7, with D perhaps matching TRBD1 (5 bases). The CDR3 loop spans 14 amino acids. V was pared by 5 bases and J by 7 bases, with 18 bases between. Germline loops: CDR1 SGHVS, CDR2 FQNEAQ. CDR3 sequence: CASSPRPRAREQYF. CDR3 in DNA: TGTGCCAGCAGCCCCCGGCCCAGGGCAAGGGAGCAGTACTTC.

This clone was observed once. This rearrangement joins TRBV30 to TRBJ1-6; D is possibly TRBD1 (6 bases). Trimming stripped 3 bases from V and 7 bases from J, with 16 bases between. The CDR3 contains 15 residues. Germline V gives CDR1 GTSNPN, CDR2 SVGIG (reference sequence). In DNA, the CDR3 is TGTGCCTGGAGCGCCCTTGGGGGCGCGAATTCACCCCTCCACTTT. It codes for CAWSALGGANSPLHF.

The CDR3 region has the DNA TGTGCCAGCAGCCGATCCTCCAACATGGTCACCGGGGAGCTGTTTTTT. Amino acids: CASSRSSNMVTGELFF. The chain couples TRBV9 to TRBJ2-2; D gene ambiguous. V was trimmed by 4 bases and J by 4 bases, leaving 17 bases between them. The CDR3 runs 16 residues. In germline, CDR1 is SGDLS, CDR2 YYNGEE.

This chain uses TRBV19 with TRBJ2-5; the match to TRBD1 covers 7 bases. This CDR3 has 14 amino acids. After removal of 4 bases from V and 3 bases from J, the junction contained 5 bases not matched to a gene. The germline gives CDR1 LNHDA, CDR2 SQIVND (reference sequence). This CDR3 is CASSTTGVKETQYF. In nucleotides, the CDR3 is TGTGCCAGTAGTACTACAGGGGTTAAAGAGACCCAGTACTTC.